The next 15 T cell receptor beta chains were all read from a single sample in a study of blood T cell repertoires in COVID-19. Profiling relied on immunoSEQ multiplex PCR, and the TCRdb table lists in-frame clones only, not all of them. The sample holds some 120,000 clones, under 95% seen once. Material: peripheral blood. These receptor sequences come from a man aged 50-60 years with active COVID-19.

The CDR3 region is CGYRDPNTGELFF. The CDR3 DNA follows: TGCGGATACAGGGACCCGAACACCGGGGAGCTGTTTTTT. The chain employs TRBV4-3 and TRBJ2-2; possible D gene TRBD1, 6 bases. This CDR3 has 13 amino acids. The germline V gene encodes CDR1 LGHNA and CDR2 YSLEER.

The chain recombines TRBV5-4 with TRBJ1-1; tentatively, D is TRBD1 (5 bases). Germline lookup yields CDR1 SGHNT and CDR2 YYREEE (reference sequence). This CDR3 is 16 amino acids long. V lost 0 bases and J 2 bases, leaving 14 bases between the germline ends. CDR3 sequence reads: CASSLAKGGQNTEAFF. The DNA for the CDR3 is TGTGCCAGCAGCTTGGCCAAGGGCGGACAAAACACTGAAGCTTTCTTT.

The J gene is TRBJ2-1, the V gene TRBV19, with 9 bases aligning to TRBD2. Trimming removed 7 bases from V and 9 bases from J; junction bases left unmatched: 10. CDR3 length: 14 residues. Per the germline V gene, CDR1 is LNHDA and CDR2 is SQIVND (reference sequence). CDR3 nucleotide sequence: TGTGCCAGTAACCTAAATGGACTAGCGACTGAGCAGTTCTTC. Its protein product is CASNLNGLATEQFF.

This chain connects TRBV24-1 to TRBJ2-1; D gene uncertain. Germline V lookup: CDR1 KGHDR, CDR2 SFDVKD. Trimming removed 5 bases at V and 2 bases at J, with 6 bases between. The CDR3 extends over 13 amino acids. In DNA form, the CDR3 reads TGTGCCACCAGTGCACAGACCTACAATGAGCAGTTCTTC. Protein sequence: CATSAQTYNEQFF.

CDR3 coding DNA: TGTGCCAGCAGTTATAAGACTAGCGGGGTTTACAATGAGCAGTTCTTC. Translating it yields CASSYKTSGVYNEQFF. The genes are TRBV2 and TRBJ2-1, with 11 bases aligning to TRBD2. With V trimmed by 5 bases and J by 4 bases, 7 bases remained unmatched. This CDR3 comprises 16 residues. The germline CDR1 and CDR2 sequences are SNHLY and FYNNEI. The full variable domain, completed using reference TRBV2 and TRBJ2-1, is EPEVTQTPSHQVTQMGQEVILRCVPISNHLYFYWYRQILGQKVEFLVSFYNNEISEKSEIFDDQFSVERPDGSNFTLKIRSTKLEDSAMYFCASSYKTSGVYNEQFFGPGTRLTVL.

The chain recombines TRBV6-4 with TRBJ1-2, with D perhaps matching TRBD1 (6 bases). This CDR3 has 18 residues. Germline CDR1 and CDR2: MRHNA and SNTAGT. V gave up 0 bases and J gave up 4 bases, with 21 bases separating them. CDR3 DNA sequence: TGTGCCAGCAGTGACTCCCGGGACACCAAGCCCTTCCTCTATGGCTACACCTTC. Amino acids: CASSDSRDTKPFLYGYTF.

For the CDR3, the DNA is TGTGCCAGCCGGGACAGACATAATTCACCCCTCCACTTT. Translation: CASRDRHNSPLHF. The chain carries TRBV27 and TRBJ1-6; 7 bases agree with TRBD1. V shed 8 bases, J shed 5 bases, and the junction held 3 bases outside the gene matches. The CDR3 totals 13 residues. Per germline, CDR1 MNHEY and CDR2 SMNVEV (reference sequence).

CDR3 sequence reads: CASSPTGINTGELFF. CDR3 nucleotide sequence: TGTGCCAGCAGCCCGACAGGGATAAACACCGGGGAGCTGTTTTTT. V gene TRBV6-5 combines with J gene TRBJ2-2; 7 bases map to TRBD1. CDR1 is MNHEY and CDR2 is SVGAGI in the germline V gene. The CDR3 is made up of 15 amino acids. The V gene end was trimmed by 6 bases and the J gene end by 2 bases; junction bases not matched to a gene: 6.

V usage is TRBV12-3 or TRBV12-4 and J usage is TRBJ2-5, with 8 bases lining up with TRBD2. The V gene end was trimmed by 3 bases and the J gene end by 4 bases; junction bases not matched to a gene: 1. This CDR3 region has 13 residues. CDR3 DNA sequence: TGTGCCAGCAGTTTGGCGGGGGGAGAGACCCAGTACTTC. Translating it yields CASSLAGGETQYF.

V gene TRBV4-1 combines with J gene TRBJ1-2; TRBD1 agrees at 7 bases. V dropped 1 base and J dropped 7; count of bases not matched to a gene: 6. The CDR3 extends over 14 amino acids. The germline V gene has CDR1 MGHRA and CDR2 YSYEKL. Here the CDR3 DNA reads TGCGCCAGCAGCCAAGTGAGGGGGCCTCGTGGCTACACCTTC. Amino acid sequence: CASSQVRGPRGYTF.

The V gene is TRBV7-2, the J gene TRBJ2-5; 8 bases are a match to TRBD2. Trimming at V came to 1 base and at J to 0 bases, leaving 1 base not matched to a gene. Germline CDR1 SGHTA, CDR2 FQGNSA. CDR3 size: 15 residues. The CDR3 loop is CASSLVGRDQETQYF. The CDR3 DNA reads TGTGCCAGCAGCTTAGTCGGGAGGGACCAAGAGACCCAGTACTTC.

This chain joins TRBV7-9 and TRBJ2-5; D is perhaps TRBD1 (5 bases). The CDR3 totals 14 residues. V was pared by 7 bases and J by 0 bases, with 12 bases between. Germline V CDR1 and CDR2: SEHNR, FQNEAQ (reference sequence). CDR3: CASTQTTDQETQYF. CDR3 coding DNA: TGTGCCAGCACCCAAACGACAGACCAAGAGACCCAGTACTTC.

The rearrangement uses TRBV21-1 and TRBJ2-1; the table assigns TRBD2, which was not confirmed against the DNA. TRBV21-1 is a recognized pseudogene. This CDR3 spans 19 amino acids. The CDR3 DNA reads TGTGCCAGCAGCAAAGCGACCCCTAACGGGAATAGATTGTACAATGAGCAGTTCTTC. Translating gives CASSKATPNGNRLYNEQFF.

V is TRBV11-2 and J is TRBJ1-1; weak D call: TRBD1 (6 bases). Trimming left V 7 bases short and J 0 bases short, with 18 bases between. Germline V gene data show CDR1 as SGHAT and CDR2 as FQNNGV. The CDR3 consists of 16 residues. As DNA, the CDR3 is TGTGCCAGCACCGGGGGGCCAGGGTTCATGAACACTGAAGCTTTCTTT. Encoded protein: CASTGGPGFMNTEAFF.

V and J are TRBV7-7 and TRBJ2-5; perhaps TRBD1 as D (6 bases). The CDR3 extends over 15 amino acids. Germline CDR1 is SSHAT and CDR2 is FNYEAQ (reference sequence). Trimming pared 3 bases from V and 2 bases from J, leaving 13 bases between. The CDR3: CASSFGLQGQETQYF. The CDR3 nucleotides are TGTGCCAGCAGCTTTGGTTTACAGGGTCAAGAGACCCAGTACTTC.